Detailed here is one T cell receptor beta chain. This clone was picked up one time. Which antigen it targets is not known. It has no much larger one-base neighbor in the sample; base qualities were not kept. The immunoSEQ Assay, a bias-controlled multiplex PCR, was used to amplify TCRbeta CDR3 regions from genomic DNA. Regarding the original processing steps: Nucleated cell counts per sample were estimated from amplification of reference gene primers within the assay. To quantify the absolute abundance of each unique TCRbeta CDR3 rearrangement, sequence reads were collapsed and filtered. For each sample, productive Simpson clonality was calculated by taking the square root of Simpson's diversity index across productive rearrangements. TCRdb re-hosts the immuneACCESS table, in-frame sequences only. Its copies lack some clones; in the studies checked, an unresolved V gene accounts for under half of them, and the cause for the rest is not known. The D gene and trimming were derived from the DNA, and the V and J assignments and clone size from that table. This sample comprises approximately 210,000 clones, 88% of them detected only once. The top ten hold approximately 4.4% of the sample.

This record comes from a study of blood T cell repertoires in COVID-19 (dated by TCRdb to 2020 to 2021). About the investigation overall: Samples covering the acute and convalescent phases of COVID-19 were provided by collaborators in the United States, Italy and Spain. Subjects who had been exposed to COVID-19, were actively infected with it, or had recovered from it provided the deeply sampled blood TCRbeta repertoires that made up the dataset. The prospective study material was composed of cDNA or gDNA derived from T cells, B-cell-depleted T cells, or PBMCs. A de-identified subject ID, COVID-19 status, age in years and sex were almost always included in the sample metadata. Samples were obtained from the ongoing ImmuneRACE study (first 160 participants) and from some 1,200 subjects provided by 6 global collaborators. The repertoires were released in a freely available public database meant as a resource for research on the immune response to SARS-CoV-2. Where available, HLA class I and class II types were obtained from metadata supplied by the sample provider rather than from assay-based typing.

What the study reported, not specific to this receptor: How much clinical and demographic metadata was included differed by source and by participant, and the metadata was provided uncurated.

The collaborating institutions used their own protocols to collect whole blood in K2EDTA tubes. For TCRbeta analysis, collaborators shipped samples as frozen whole blood, isolated PBMCs, or DNA extracted from either of those sample types. Source material: peripheral blood. This TCR derives from a human donor in a cohort sampled during active COVID-19.

The CDR3 protein sequence reads: CASSSDRAEQYF. The nucleotides are TGCGCCAGCAGCTCGGACAGGGCAGAACAGTACTTC. The chain is made from TRBV5-1 and TRBJ2-7, with 8 middle bases fitting TRBD1. As encoded in the germline V gene, CDR1 is SGHRS while CDR2 is YFSETQ. From V the trimming removes 3 bases and from J it removes 10 bases, while the gene matches leave 6 bases of the junction unaccounted for. Spanning cysteine to phenylalanine, the CDR3 consists of 12 amino acids. Of the read, only the CDR3 DNA is kept; its 36 bases are in frame from base 1. With the portions outside the CDR3 filled from the reference TRBV5-1 and TRBJ2-7 genes, the complete variable region becomes KAGVTQTPRYLIKTRGQQVTLSCSPISGHRSVSWYQQTPGQGLQFLFEYFSETQRNKGNFPGRFSGRQFSNSRSEMNVSTLELGDSALYLCASSSDRAEQYFGPGTRLTVT.